A selection of T cell receptor beta chains follows, all from one sample in a study of vaccination and CD4 T cells after COVID-19. TCRdb re-analysed the PCR reads in MiXCR, keeping a single row per CDR3 protein. The repertoire holds more than 15,000 distinct CDR3 sequences, with around 31% as singletons. The antigens these receptors bind are not known. The sample comprised cultured CD4+ T cells from blood. These receptors originate from a human donor with COVID-19. CDR3s include the opening cysteine and the closing phenylalanine or tryptophan. Each record gives: D gene, CDR3 length, V gene, J gene, clone size, CDR3 DNA, CDR3 protein. A D gene is named only where the DNA matches it firmly. Rows give clone size only sometimes, using once, few, many, or a class for an expanded clone.

-	15	TRBV5-1	TRBJ1-1	-	TGCGCCAGCAGCCCCCGGACAGACTCGAACACTGAAGCTTTCTTT	CASSPRTDSNTEAFF
-	12	TRBV6-2/TRBV6-3	TRBJ2-7	-	TGTGCCAGCACGTCCGGCTCCTACGAGCAGTACTTC	CASTSGSYEQYF
TRBD1	15	TRBV6-1	TRBJ1-6	-	TGTGCCAGCAGCAAAGGACAGGGGGCGATTTCACCCCTCCACTTT	CASSKGQGAISPLHF
TRBD1	14	TRBV7-9	TRBJ1-2	medium-sized	TGTGCCAGCAGACGACAGGGGCTAAACTATGGCTACACCTTC	CASRRQGLNYGYTF
-	15	TRBV6-2/TRBV6-3	TRBJ1-6	few	TGTGCCACCTCTTTGACGAGCTCCTATAATTCACCCCTCCACTTT	CATSLTSSYNSPLHF
-	13	TRBV6-4	TRBJ1-6	few	TGTGCCAGCAGTGACCGGGATAATTCACCCCTCCACTTT	CASSDRDNSPLHF
TRBD1	14	TRBV2	TRBJ1-1	-	TGTGCCAGCAGTGATACAGGGGGGAACACTGAAGCTTTCTTT	CASSDTGGNTEAFF
-	14	TRBV6-4	TRBJ1-1	-	TGTGCCAGTAAGGTGGCAGGGACTAACACTGAAGCTTTCTTT	CASKVAGTNTEAFF
-	15	TRBV7-2	TRBJ1-3	-	TGTGCCAGCAGCTTACTGGGGCGGGCTGGAAACACCATATATTTT	CASSLLGRAGNTIYF
-	15	TRBV11-3	TRBJ2-2	-	TGTGCCAGCAGCATCCGTACAGTGAACACCGGGGAGCTGTTTTTT	CASSIRTVNTGELFF
TRBD2	14	TRBV7-8	TRBJ2-7	few	TGTGCCAGCAGCCCGGGGGGGAGGGTGCACGAGCAGTACTTC	CASSPGGRVHEQYF
TRBD2	16	TRBV20-1	TRBJ2-7	-	TGCAGTGCTGTGGGACTAGCGGGGGATATCGGGTACGAGCAGTACTTC	CSAVGLAGDIGYEQYF
TRBD2	14	TRBV19	TRBJ2-5	few	TGTGCCAGTAGTGGACTAGCGTACCAAGAGACCCAGTACTTC	CASSGLAYQETQYF
-	14	TRBV12-3/TRBV12-4	TRBJ1-5	few	TGTGCCAGCACCTTGAGCAGGGACCGGCAGCCCCAGCATTTT	CASTLSRDRQPQHF
-	14	TRBV6-1	TRBJ2-1	-	TGTGCCAGCAGTGAAATGGGACTCCTCGATGAGCAGTTCTTC	CASSEMGLLDEQFF
-	14	TRBV11-3	TRBJ2-7	-	TGTGCCAGCAGCTCGACGCGCGTCTCCTACGAGCAGTACTTC	CASSSTRVSYEQYF
-	14	TRBV7-2	TRBJ1-1	few	TGTGCCAGCACCCAGGGCAGGGGGAACACTGAAGCTTTCTTT	CASTQGRGNTEAFF
-	14	TRBV19	TRBJ2-3	few	TGTGCCAGTAGTATAGTAGGGGCGACAGATACGCAGTATTTT	CASSIVGATDTQYF
TRBD1	15	TRBV29-1	TRBJ2-2	-	TGCAGCGTTGAAGAGCGGACAGGCAACACCGGGGAGCTGTTTTTT	CSVEERTGNTGELFF
-	16	TRBV6-1	TRBJ2-4	-	TGTGCCAGCAGTGAGTCGATGGGGGGTGCCAAAAACATTCAGTACTTC	CASSESMGGAKNIQYF
TRBD1	14	TRBV18	TRBJ1-2	-	TGTGCCAGCTCACCGGGGGACAGAAACTATGGCTACACCTTC	CASSPGDRNYGYTF
TRBD1	14	TRBV6-2/TRBV6-3	TRBJ1-1	few	TGTGCCACCACTCCCGACAGGGGGAAAACTGAAGCTTTCTTT	CATTPDRGKTEAFF
-	11	TRBV30	TRBJ1-3	-	TGTGCCTGGAGTGATAGAAACACCATATATTTT	CAWSDRNTIYF
TRBD1	16	TRBV6-1	TRBJ2-3	once	TGTGCCAGCAGCGCCGGCGGGACAGGGTCGAGTTATACGCAGTATTTT	CASSAGGTGSSYTQYF
-	17	TRBV4-2	TRBJ1-5	-	TGTGCCAGCAGCCAAGTCACAGGGACGGAGTCCAATCAGCCCCAGCATTTT	CASSQVTGTESNQPQHF
-	11	TRBV5-6	TRBJ2-7	-	TGTGCCAGCAGCTCGACCAACGAGCAGTACTTC	CASSSTNEQYF
-	13	TRBV5-1	TRBJ2-2	-	TGCGCCAGCAGCTCCGAGGGCGTCGGGGAGCTGTTTTTT	CASSSEGVGELFF
-	14	TRBV19	TRBJ1-6	-	TGTGCCAGCACGCGGGACACTGGGCGATCACCCCTCCACTTT	CASTRDTGRSPLHF
-	15	TRBV19	TRBJ1-1	-	TGTGCCAGTAGGGTACAGGGCGCCGCCACATTTGAAGCTTTCTTT	CASRVQGAATFEAFF
TRBD1	15	TRBV20-1	TRBJ1-2	-	TGCAGTGCTAGAGATGCGGACAGGCCCCACTATGGCTACACCTTC	CSARDADRPHYGYTF
-	14	TRBV20-1	TRBJ1-5	-	TGCAGTGCCCCCTCCCCGGGGAGCAATCAGCCCCAGCATTTT	CSAPSPGSNQPQHF
-	18	TRBV7-2	TRBJ1-2	-	TGTGCCAGCAGCCGGGCGGGGCCCAACCCCCCCGTTAACTATGGCTACACCTTC	CASSRAGPNPPVNYGYTF
-	13	TRBV7-2	TRBJ1-5	-	TGTGCCAGCAGCTACTATAGCAATCAGCCCCAGCATTTT	CASSYYSNQPQHF
TRBD1	13	TRBV20-1	TRBJ2-7	few	TGCAGTGCTCCCGGGACAGGGGGCTACGAGCAGTACTTC	CSAPGTGGYEQYF
TRBD2	17	TRBV5-1	TRBJ2-2	-	TGCGCCAGCAGCTTGGGGAGCGGGGGAGCATGGACCGGGGAGCTGTTTTTT	CASSLGSGGAWTGELFF
-	13	TRBV20-1	TRBJ2-7	-	TGCAGTGCTAGTGGCCAGGGGCTCGACGAGCAGTACTTC	CSASGQGLDEQYF
-	14	TRBV7-8	TRBJ2-7	-	TGTGCCAGCAGCTCTCAGGCGGGGTACTACGAGCAGTACTTC	CASSSQAGYYEQYF
-	12	TRBV19	TRBJ1-1	-	TGTGCCAGTAACAGCAGGGTGCACGAAGCTTTCTTT	CASNSRVHEAFF
-	16	TRBV6-5	TRBJ2-2	few	TGTGCCAGCAGTTACTCACGACGGACGAACACCGGGGAGCTGTTTTTT	CASSYSRRTNTGELFF
-	14	TRBV20-1	TRBJ2-2	-	TGCAGTGCTAGACCCGGGACCCCCGCCGGGGAGCTGTTTTTT	CSARPGTPAGELFF
TRBD1	18	TRBV27	TRBJ1-2	-	TGTGCCAGCAGTCCACGTTCGGTTGGACAGGGGGCCAACTATGGCTACACCTTC	CASSPRSVGQGANYGYTF
TRBD2	16	TRBV9	TRBJ2-3	-	TGTGCCAGCAGCGTAGCTACTAGCGGGGGCACAGATACGCAGTATTTT	CASSVATSGGTDTQYF
-	14	TRBV11-3	TRBJ1-1	-	TGTGCCAGCAGCTTAGGGTTAAAGAACACTGAAGCTTTCTTT	CASSLGLKNTEAFF